What follows is one T cell receptor beta chain and its context. This sample was included in a study of T cell responses to AZD1222 COVID-19 vaccine. The CDR3 covers 14 residues. The germline V and J ends were trimmed by 5 bases and 4 bases, with 12 bases remaining between them. Germline values: CDR1 SEHNR, CDR2 FQNEAQ (reference sequence). Profiled with immunoSEQ multiplex PCR; TCRdb holds only in-frame clones, not every one. This table has approximately 220,000 clones, approximately 94% appearing once. Sequenced material: peripheral blood, taken on day 0 of MenACWY control vaccination. The sequence was obtained from an adult in good health. J is TRBJ2-1 and V is TRBV7-9; D is tentatively TRBD1 or TRBD2 (6 bases each). This chain's CDR3 is CASSQGGMYNEQFF. The CDR3 nucleotides read TGTGCCAGCAGCCAAGGGGGGATGTACAATGAGCAGTTCTTC.